This T cell receptor (beta chain) was sequenced for a study of T-cell memory formation after mild COVID-19. About the research overall: The two donors had largely donor-specific TCR clusters.

To note about this clonotype: Antigen specificity is unknown.

Study-level results: Clones shrinking between day 15 and 85 showed a balanced CD4/CD8 split, and those that grew later tilted toward CD4+. Pre-infection memory harbored some responding clones, suggesting cross-reactive memory joined. Still unconfirmed is whether the second-wave clones peaking on day 37 recognized SARS-CoV-2.

Using its own MiXCR run on the 5' RACE reads, TCRdb lists one record per CDR3 protein. Of fewer than 95,000 distinct CDR3 sequences listed, about an eighth were seen once; the top ten hold about 27%. This TCR came from an adult woman who had mild COVID-19 (a few samples of this study predate the infection). Cell type and time point are not known. Sequenced material: PBMCs or a T cell subset sorted from them (not recorded which).

CDR3 nucleotides: TGTGCCAGCAGCTTAGCCTTTGTGCAGGATAAACCCTACGAGCAGTACTTC. Encoded protein: CASSLAFVQDKPYEQYF. This chain links TRBV7-9 with TRBJ2-7; no reliable D call. V dropped 0 bases and J dropped 2 bases, with 17 bases sitting between them. The germline gives CDR1 SEHNR, CDR2 FQNEAQ (reference sequence). The CDR3 extends over 17 amino acids.